This entry lists 26 T cell receptor beta chains sequenced from one sample in a study of CD8 T cells in Susac syndrome. Reverse transcription of 0.5 to 1 ug RNA was performed with random hexamers. TCRdb reprocessed the immunoSEQ multiplex PCR reads via MiXCR and lists one record per CDR3 protein. Of around 280,000 distinct CDR3 sequences listed, about 90% are singletons. Sequencing input: CD4+ T cells from PBMCs. These receptors were taken from a human donor with multiple sclerosis.

The chain employs TRBV4-2 and TRBJ1-4; D not resolved. The germline CDR1 and CDR2 sequences are LGHNA and YNFKEQ. Deletions cut 0 bases from V and 2 bases from J, with 10 bases between. The CDR3 spans 16 residues. DNA for the CDR3: TGTGCCAGCAGCCAAGATGGAGGAAGGACTAATGAAAAACTGTTTTTT. Translated: CASSQDGGRTNEKLFF.

The rearrangement links TRBV5-1 to TRBJ1-1; 7 nucleotides match TRBD1. Trimming at V came to 4 bases and at J to 1 base, leaving 7 bases not matched to a gene. The CDR3 sequence is 15 residues long. CDR1 is SGHRS, CDR2 YFSETQ, per germline. The DNA of the CDR3 is TGCGCCAGCAGCAATGGACAGGTTAGGAACACTGAAGCTTTCTTT. Its protein product is CASSNGQVRNTEAFF.

The chain employs TRBV12-3 or TRBV12-4 and TRBJ1-2; D gene unclear. The CDR3 loop spans 12 amino acids. V was shortened by 10 bases and J by 2 bases, with 11 bases between the two germline ends. DNA for the CDR3: TGTGCCACCCCGGCCTCCAACTATGGCTACACCTTC. Its translation is CATPASNYGYTF.

The chain uses TRBV7-9 and TRBJ1-1, with D possibly TRBD1 on 6 matching bases. This CDR3 contains 13 residues. Per the germline V gene, CDR1 is SEHNR and CDR2 is FQNEAQ (reference sequence). Deletions cut 5 bases from V and 4 bases from J, with 11 bases between. The DNA for the CDR3 is TGTGCCAGCAGCCGCTTGACAGGCACTGAAGCTTTCTTT. Encoded protein: CASSRLTGTEAFF.

The CDR3 sequence is CASSFRSGNTEAFF. The CDR3 DNA sequence: TGTGCCAGCAGCTTTCGGTCAGGCAACACTGAAGCTTTCTTT. J is TRBJ1-1 and V is TRBV11-3; D gene uncertain. The V gene lost 3 bases and the J gene lost 2 bases, with 10 bases spanning the gap. This CDR3 comprises 14 residues. Germline CDR1 reads SGHNT; CDR2 reads YENEEA.

A single count supports this clonotype. The chain joins TRBV5-1 to TRBJ1-2; a possible D gene is TRBD1 (5 bases). This CDR3 contains 13 residues. V was clipped by 3 bases and J by 4 bases, with 10 bases between them. CDR1 is SGHRS and CDR2 is YFSETQ in the germline V gene. DNA of the CDR3: TGCGCCAGCAGCTCCGGGGGTCCCTATGGCTACACCTTC. Translated: CASSSGGPYGYTF.

This rearrangement joins TRBV29-1 to TRBJ2-1; possible D gene TRBD2, 6 bases. CDR1 is SQVTM and CDR2 is ANQGSEA in the germline V gene. The CDR3 has 14 amino acids. V was pared by 7 bases and J by 8 bases, with 21 bases between. The CDR3 region has the DNA TGCAGCGCGAGTCATCCGGAGGGCCCAGATGAGCAGTTCTTC. Protein product: CSASHPEGPDEQFF.

J is TRBJ1-4 and V is TRBV20-1; D not resolved. The CDR3 has 13 residues. Per germline, CDR1 DFQATT and CDR2 SNEGSKA (reference sequence). Trimming left V 3 bases short and J 5 bases short, with 10 bases between. In nucleotides, the CDR3 is TGCAGTGCTAGTCCTGGGAACAATGAAAAACTGTTTTTT. Protein product: CSASPGNNEKLFF.

This clonotype was counted a single time. The rearrangement links TRBV5-1 to TRBJ1-2, with D unresolved. This CDR3 has 14 residues. CDR1 SGHRS and CDR2 YFSETQ come from the germline V gene. V dropped 0 bases and J dropped 0 bases, with 6 bases sitting between them. Here the CDR3 reads CASSLDVANYGYTF. CDR3 sequence (DNA): TGCGCCAGCAGCTTGGACGTTGCTAACTATGGCTACACCTTC.

This rearrangement joins TRBV7-9 to TRBJ1-4; D remains unclear. Per germline, CDR1 SEHNR and CDR2 FQNEAQ (reference sequence). The CDR3 runs 14 residues. V lost 1 base to trimming and J lost 3 bases, with 6 bases between them. The CDR3 DNA sequence: TGTGCCAGCAGCTTAGTCCTTGCTAATGAAAAACTGTTTTTT. Its translation: CASSLVLANEKLFF.

The V call is TRBV29-1, the J call TRBJ2-7; 9 bases are a match to TRBD1. CDR3 length equals 17 residues. V shed 3 bases, J shed 0 bases, and the junction held 12 bases outside the gene matches. The V gene's germline CDR1 is SQVTM and CDR2 ANQGSEA. The CDR3: CSVDGLRGQGGSYEQYF. CDR3 sequence (DNA): TGCAGCGTTGACGGTCTGAGGGGACAGGGAGGCTCCTACGAGCAGTACTTC.

The V gene is TRBV5-1, the J gene TRBJ2-2; the D gene could be TRBD1 or TRBD2 (5 bases each). Germline V gene data show CDR1 as SGHRS and CDR2 as YFSETQ. CDR3 length: 17 residues. V gave up 0 bases and J gave up 0 bases, with 12 bases separating them. CDR3 region: CASSLDPGRSNTGELFF. The CDR3, as DNA: TGCGCCAGCAGCTTGGACCCGGGACGCTCGAACACCGGGGAGCTGTTTTTT.

This chain uses TRBV30 with TRBJ1-2; 7 bases fit TRBD1. Germline V gene sequence: CDR1 GTSNPN, CDR2 SVGIG (reference sequence). This CDR3 has 14 amino acids. The ends lost 2 bases at V and 5 bases at J; junction bases unmatched: 8. The chain's CDR3 is CAWSPGQNDYGYTF. The CDR3 bases are TGTGCCTGGAGTCCGGGACAGAATGATTATGGCTACACCTTC.

The chain is built from TRBV6-5 and TRBJ1-6; D call uncertain. The germline CDR1 and CDR2 sequences are MNHEY and SVGAGI. V was clipped by 6 bases and J by 7 bases, with 7 bases between them. CDR3 length: 12 residues. The CDR3 region is CASSRPNSPLHF. CDR3 nucleotide sequence: TGTGCCAGCAGCCGCCCCAATTCACCCCTCCACTTT.

The chain carries TRBV7-9 and TRBJ1-1; no reliable D call. CDR3 length equals 13 residues. The ends were cut back, 2 bases at V and 3 bases at J, with 7 bases in the middle. The germline V gene has CDR1 SEHNR and CDR2 FQNEAQ (reference sequence). The CDR3 sequence is CASSLSTYTEAFF. As DNA, the CDR3 is TGTGCCAGCAGCTTATCCACCTACACTGAAGCTTTCTTT.

The chain carries TRBV15 and TRBJ2-7; D gene ambiguous. The CDR3 runs to 13 residues. The ends were cut back, 0 bases at V and 6 bases at J, with 9 bases in the middle. Per the germline V gene, CDR1 is LNHNV and CDR2 is YYDKDF (reference sequence). The CDR3 nucleotides are TGTGCCACCAGCAGAGACCCCGGCATCGAGCAGTACTTC. This encodes CATSRDPGIEQYF.

The V and J genes are TRBV6-2 or TRBV6-3 and TRBJ1-5; TRBD1 might be the D (5 bases). CDR1 and CDR2 (germline): MNHEY, SVGEGT. The CDR3 has 17 residues. V dropped 0 bases and J dropped 1 base, with 13 bases sitting between them. The CDR3 nucleotides are TGTGCCAGCAGTTACTCCCAGACAGCCGGGAGCAATCAGCCCCAGCATTTT. This sequence encodes CASSYSQTAGSNQPQHF.

The CDR3 nucleotides read TGCAGTGCTAGAGATCACTCTACATCAACAGATACGCAGTATTTT. Translation gives CSARDHSTSTDTQYF. The rearrangement links TRBV20-1 to TRBJ2-3; D gene ambiguous. Between the trimmed V and J ends, which lost 0 bases and 3 bases, there was a span of 13 bases. Germline V gene lookup returns CDR1 DFQATT and CDR2 SNEGSKA (reference sequence). This CDR3 contains 15 residues.

This chain links TRBV29-1 with TRBJ2-1; 10 bases align to TRBD2. Looked up from germline, CDR1 is SQVTM and CDR2 is ANQGSEA. The V segment lost 0 bases and the J segment 8 bases; nucleotides outside the gene matches: 7. CDR3 size: 15 residues. The CDR3 sequence is CSVEDRLAGPHEQFF. The CDR3 nucleotides are TGCAGCGTTGAAGACCGACTAGCGGGTCCTCATGAGCAGTTCTTC.

J is TRBJ1-5 and V is TRBV2; TRBD1 matches at 7 bases. The germline CDR1 and CDR2 sequences are SNHLY and FYNNEI. The V and J ends lost 6 bases and 4 bases, in that order; junction bases with no gene match: 9. The CDR3 is 15 amino acids. The CDR3 DNA is TGTGCCAGCAGCGCCCGACAGGGTAATAATCAGCCCCAGCATTTT. Translation: CASSARQGNNQPQHF.

This sequence joins TRBV9 and TRBJ1-3, with D possibly being TRBD1 (6 bases). V lost 4 bases and J lost 0, with 17 bases in between. This CDR3 contains 17 residues. Germline values: CDR1 SGDLS, CDR2 YYNGEE. CDR3 sequence reads: CASSFGTTLRSGNTIYF. In DNA form, the CDR3 reads TGTGCCAGCAGCTTTGGGACAACTCTCCGCTCTGGAAACACCATATATTTT.

The V gene is TRBV20-1, the J gene TRBJ1-1; D is perhaps TRBD1 (5 bases). The CDR3 runs 11 residues. Trimming took 6 bases from V and 5 from J, leaving 10 bases between them. The germline V gene encodes CDR1 DFQATT and CDR2 SNEGSKA (reference sequence). The CDR3 here is CSAARGTEAFF. The CDR3 DNA reads TGCAGTGCCGCGCGGGGGACTGAAGCTTTCTTT.

This chain uses TRBV20-1 with TRBJ2-7; the D gene is possibly TRBD1 (6 bases). The V gene lost 6 bases and the J gene lost 4 bases, with 13 bases spanning the gap. Looked up from germline, CDR1 is DFQATT and CDR2 is SNEGSKA (reference sequence). The CDR3 has 12 amino acids. CDR3 residues: CSAFRGTYEQYF. CDR3 in DNA: TGCAGTGCCTTCAGGGGAACATACGAGCAGTACTTC.

This sequence joins TRBV18 and TRBJ1-5, with D possibly being TRBD1 (5 bases). V was trimmed by 2 bases and J by 2 bases, leaving 10 bases between them. Germline V gene data show CDR1 as KGHSH and CDR2 as LQKENI. The CDR3 is 15 residues long. DNA for the CDR3: TGTGCCAGCTCACCAGGGGCAACGGGCAATCAGCCCCAGCATTTT. This codes for CASSPGATGNQPQHF. Full variable domain (remainder filled in from reference TRBV18 and TRBJ1-5): NAGVMQNPRHLVRRRGQEARLRCSPMKGHSHVYWYRQLPEEGLKFMVYLQKENIIDESGMPKERFSAEFPKEGPSILRIQQVVRGDSAAYFCASSPGATGNQPQHFGDGTRLSIL.

The rearrangement joins TRBV9 to TRBJ2-2; D is undetermined. The CDR3 has 17 residues. With 1 base removed from V and 0 bases from J, the gap between germline ends came to 13 bases. Germline-derived CDR1 and CDR2 are SGDLS and YYNGEE. CDR3 loop: CASSVPPGGPNTGELFF. DNA for the CDR3: TGTGCCAGCAGCGTACCCCCTGGCGGACCGAACACCGGGGAGCTGTTTTTT. The whole variable domain, remainder taken from reference TRBV9 and TRBJ2-2, is DSGVTQTPKHLITATGQRVTLRCSPRSGDLSVYWYQQSLDQGLQFLIQYYNGEERAKGNILERFSAQQFPDLHSELNLSSLELGDSALYFCASSVPPGGPNTGELFFGEGSRLTVL.

J is TRBJ2-6 and V is TRBV6-5, with D unresolved. CDR3 length: 13 residues. Trimming removed 5 bases at V and 8 bases at J, with 10 bases between. CDR1 and CDR2 from the germline V gene are MNHEY and SVGAGI. The CDR3 reads CASSTPGPNVLTF. DNA of the CDR3: TGTGCCAGCAGTACCCCCGGGCCCAACGTCCTGACTTTC.